This TCR beta chain came from a study of technical replicates of blood from a handful of donors. The table came from immunoSEQ multiplex PCR; TCRdb's copy has only in-frame clones and leaves some out. Of around 70,000 clones listed, 93% are singletons. This clone appeared a single time. The CDR3 length is 16 residues. The V end was cut by 4 bases, the J end by 0 bases, with 13 bases between. Germline CDR1 SGHAT, CDR2 FQNNGV. The receptor comes from a human donor in good health. The sequencing sample was made of T cells isolated from PBMCs. This sequence joins TRBV11-2 and TRBJ2-1, with unresolved D. The CDR3 here is CASSSRADSSYNEQFF. The CDR3 nucleotides are TGTGCCAGCAGCTCCCGAGCCGATAGCTCCTACAATGAGCAGTTCTTC.